What follows describes a single TCR beta chain. What this receptor recognizes is not known. Per-nucleotide qualities are absent, and no much larger clonotype sits a single base away. The CDR3 contains 15 residues, cysteine and phenylalanine counted. Of all the DNA, just the CDR3 is kept, 45 bases in frame from base 1. Germline trimming amounts to 5 bases on V and 6 bases on J, with 6 as the count of junction bases outside the gene matches. Per the germline V gene, SNHLY is the CDR1 and FYNNEI is the CDR2. Each collaborating institution followed its own protocols to collect whole blood in K2EDTA tubes. For TCRbeta analysis, collaborators shipped samples in one of three forms: frozen whole blood, isolated PBMCs, or DNA extracted from either of those sample types. The immunoSEQ Assay, a bias-controlled multiplex PCR, was used to amplify TCRbeta CDR3 regions from genomic DNA. As for the authors' bioinformatics: Nucleated cell counts per sample were estimated from amplification of reference gene primers within the assay. Sequence reads were collapsed and filtered to measure the absolute abundance of every unique TCRbeta CDR3 rearrangement. For each sample, productive Simpson clonality was calculated as the square root of Simpson's diversity index over productive rearrangements. The immuneACCESS repertoire file appears here via TCRdb, limited to in-frame rearrangements. These files lack a portion of the clones; in checked studies, under half of the deficit traces to unresolved V genes, and the cause of the others is not known. The V and J calls and clone size are taken from that table; D and trimming were inferred from the DNA. The sample data list roughly 92,000 clones, and 75% to 95% of these were observed just once. Of the sample, 5.1% falls within the top ten clones.

This entry belongs to a study of blood T cell repertoires in COVID-19 (dated by TCRdb to 2019 to 2021). Study-wide context: Collaborator samples came from the United States, Italy and Spain and covered acute and convalescent phases of COVID-19. The prospective study material was composed of cDNA or gDNA derived from T cells, B-cell-depleted T cells, or PBMCs. Samples came from the ongoing ImmuneRACE study (first 160 participants) plus 1,254 subjects from 6 global collaborators. Where available, HLA class I and class II types were taken from metadata supplied by the sample provider and were not determined by assay-based typing. Deeply sampled blood TCRbeta repertoires from subjects exposed to, actively infected with, or recovered from COVID-19 were included in the dataset. The repertoires were released in a freely available public database intended as a resource for research on the immune response to SARS-CoV-2. The sample metadata nearly always contained a de-identified subject ID, COVID-19 status, age in years and sex. What the work shows at the level of the full study, not this receptor alone: The amount of clinical and demographic metadata varied by source and participant and was provided uncurated.

The chain is encoded by TRBV2 joined to TRBJ2-1, and 11 junction bases match TRBD2. The receptor comes from a man aged 50 or older with acute or convalescent COVID-19. Sequencing was done on a sample of peripheral blood. The nucleotide sequence is TGTGCCAGCAGTATAGCGGGAGGGGGGTCCAATGAGCAGTTCTTC. It encodes CASSIAGGGSNEQFF.